These 18 T cell receptor beta chains were sequenced from one sample in a study of technical replicates of blood from a few donors. The repertoire was sequenced with immunoSEQ multiplex PCR; TCRdb's copy has only in-frame clones and lacks some. The table records tens of thousands of clones, more than 90% of them present only once. Sequenced input: T cells isolated from PBMCs. The source is a human donor in good health.

The rearrangement uses TRBV15 and TRBJ2-5; 12 bases fit TRBD2. V was pared by 9 bases and J by 4 bases, with 6 bases of the junction left unmatched. In germline, CDR1 is LNHNV, CDR2 YYDKDF (reference sequence). There are 14 residues in the CDR3. The CDR3 nucleotides read TGTGCCACTGGACTAGCGGGAATGGCAGAGACCCAGTACTTC. It is translated as CATGLAGMAETQYF.

The chain couples TRBV7-8 to TRBJ2-7, with 8 bases aligning to TRBD2. Per germline, CDR1 SGHVS and CDR2 FQNEAQ. The CDR3 sequence is 14 residues long. V shed 1 base, J shed 3 bases, and the junction held 2 bases outside the gene matches. The CDR3 region is CASSLGTSSYEQYF. The CDR3 nucleotides read TGTGCCAGCAGCTTAGGGACTAGCAGCTACGAGCAGTACTTC.

The CDR3 loop reads CASSVEAYGTVYEQYF. CDR3 bases: TGTGCCAGCTCTGTAGAGGCATACGGAACCGTCTACGAGCAGTACTTC. The V gene is TRBV27, the J gene TRBJ2-7, with D hard to call. The CDR3 has 16 amino acids. Trimming removed 8 bases from V and 3 bases from J, with 23 bases in between. Germline V CDR1 and CDR2: MNHEY, SMNVEV (reference sequence).

The chain uses TRBV28 and TRBJ1-5, with a tentative D call TRBD1 (6 bases). The CDR3 is 14 residues long. Germline assignment: CDR1 MDHEN and CDR2 SYDVKM. Trimming took 7 bases from V and 2 from J, leaving 12 bases between them. Here the CDR3 DNA reads TGTGCCAGCAACTCACAGGGAGGCAATCAGCCCCAGCATTTT. It specifies CASNSQGGNQPQHF.

The chain carries TRBV10-3 and TRBJ1-4, with D unclear. The germline V and J ends were trimmed by 0 bases and 3 bases, with 8 bases remaining between them. Germline loops: CDR1 ENHRY, CDR2 SYGVKD. The CDR3 extends over 15 amino acids. DNA for the CDR3: TGTGCCATCAGTGAGTCGAGGGTACCTAATGAAAAACTGTTTTTT. Translation gives CAISESRVPNEKLFF.

The rearrangement links TRBV4-2 to TRBJ1-5; D may be TRBD1 (6 bases). The CDR3 extends over 15 amino acids. Trimming removed 0 bases from V and 3 bases from J, with 9 bases in between. CDR1 and CDR2 (germline): LGHNA, YNFKEQ. DNA of the CDR3: TGTGCCAGCAGCCAAGAAGCAGGGGCCAATCAGCCCCAGCATTTT. Translation gives CASSQEAGANQPQHF.

Only one count was recorded for this clone. The chain uses TRBV5-1 and TRBJ2-7; 8 bases agree with TRBD1. Germline V gives CDR1 SGHRS, CDR2 YFSETQ. The trim removed 4 bases at V and 1 base at J, leaving 4 bases unmatched. This CDR3 has 14 amino acids. The CDR3 spells CASSLDRGSYEQYF. CDR3 coding DNA: TGCGCCAGCAGCCTAGACAGGGGATCCTACGAGCAGTACTTC.

J is TRBJ2-7 and V is TRBV11-2; D not resolved. V gave up 2 bases and J gave up 4 bases, with 12 bases separating them. The CDR3 has 14 residues. Germline loops: CDR1 SGHAT, CDR2 FQNNGV. The CDR3, as DNA: TGTGCCAGCAGCTTACCAGCGAACGATTACGAGCAGTACTTC. This encodes CASSLPANDYEQYF. Drawing the rest from reference TRBV11-2 and TRBJ2-7, the complete variable domain is EAGVAQSPRYKIIEKRQSVAFWCNPISGHATLYWYQQILGQGPKLLIQFQNNGVVDDSQLPKDRFSAERLKGVDSTLKIQPAKLEDSAVYLCASSLPANDYEQYFGPGTRLTVT.

The chain has TRBV9 and TRBJ2-7; tentatively, D is TRBD1 (6 bases). This CDR3 has 14 residues. Germline V gene sequence: CDR1 SGDLS, CDR2 YYNGEE. Trimming shortened V by 4 bases and J by 2 bases, and 13 bases separated the two germline ends. CDR3 sequence: CASSLGDNTYEQYF. DNA of the CDR3: TGTGCCAGCAGCTTGGGGGACAACACCTACGAGCAGTACTTC.

The J gene is TRBJ2-5, the V gene TRBV5-4; unclear D gene. Deletions cut 1 base from V and 4 bases from J, with 20 bases between. The CDR3 totals 17 residues. CDR1 is SGHNT, CDR2 YYREEE, per germline (reference sequence). The CDR3 reads CASSLTPSFRVRETQYF. In DNA, the CDR3 is TGTGCCAGCAGCTTGACCCCAAGTTTCCGGGTTAGAGAGACCCAGTACTTC.

This chain connects TRBV9 to TRBJ2-6; no definite D call. With 7 bases removed from V and 1 base from J, the gap between germline ends came to 6 bases. CDR3 length: 13 residues. CDR1 SGDLS and CDR2 YYNGEE come from the germline V gene. CDR3 region: CASWASGANVLTF. The CDR3 nucleotides are TGTGCCAGCTGGGCTTCTGGGGCCAACGTCCTGACTTTC.

V gene TRBV25-1 combines with J gene TRBJ2-3; perhaps TRBD1 as D (6 bases). The CDR3 totals 18 residues. Germline CDR1 and CDR2: MGHDK and SYGVNS. The V gene lost 4 bases and the J gene lost 4 bases, with 24 bases spanning the gap. The CDR3 DNA reads TGTGCCAGCAGTGGCCCGTGGGGTGAGGACAGTCCGTCAGATACGCAGTATTTT. Translating gives CASSGPWGEDSPSDTQYF.

This sequence joins TRBV7-2 and TRBJ2-1, with 7 bases matching TRBD1. Germline V lookup: CDR1 SGHTA, CDR2 FQGNSA. CDR3 length: 13 residues. The V gene end was trimmed by 6 bases and the J gene end by 7 bases; junction bases not matched to a gene: 6. The DNA for the CDR3 is TGTGCCAGCAGTGACAGGGTTAAGAATGAGCAGTTCTTC. Protein product: CASSDRVKNEQFF.

The chain has TRBV6-5 and TRBJ2-2; the D is unclear. From germline, CDR1 is MNHEY and CDR2 SVGAGI. The CDR3 is 13 residues long. V was cut by 6 bases and J by 5 bases, with 10 bases left in between. CDR3 loop: CASRLVETGELFF. CDR3 in DNA: TGTGCCAGCAGGCTCGTAGAAACCGGGGAGCTGTTTTTT.

J is TRBJ2-7 and V is TRBV27; 11 nucleotides align to TRBD1. The CDR3 has 15 residues. Germline loops: CDR1 MNHEY, CDR2 SMNVEV (reference sequence). V shed 6 bases, J shed 3 bases, and the junction held 7 bases outside the gene matches. The CDR3 coding sequence is TGTGCCAGCAGGGGAGCCGGGACAGGGGGCTACGAGCAGTACTTC. Translation gives CASRGAGTGGYEQYF.

The rearrangement joins TRBV27 to TRBJ1-1; a possible D gene is TRBD1 (6 bases). Trimming removed 4 bases at V and 0 bases at J, with 12 bases between. This CDR3 is 15 amino acids long. Germline V gene lookup returns CDR1 MNHEY and CDR2 SMNVEV (reference sequence). This CDR3 reads CASSSGGLMNTEAFF. The CDR3 DNA sequence: TGTGCCAGCAGTTCGGGGGGCCTCATGAACACTGAAGCTTTCTTT.

The J gene is TRBJ2-7, the V gene TRBV18; D unresolved. V was cut by 1 base and J by 2 bases, with 3 bases left in between. The length of the CDR3 is 12 residues. Germline V lookup: CDR1 KGHSH, CDR2 LQKENI. CDR3 sequence (DNA): TGTGCCAGCTCACCACTCGCCTACGAGCAGTACTTC. This encodes CASSPLAYEQYF.

The chain uses TRBV27 and TRBJ1-2; 10 bases fit TRBD1. CDR1 and CDR2 (germline): MNHEY, SMNVEV (reference sequence). The CDR3 spans 13 residues. V shed 6 bases, J shed 6 bases, and the junction held 4 bases outside the gene matches. CDR3 nucleotides: TGTGCCAGCAGCCGGGACAGGGGCAATGGCTACACCTTC. Translated: CASSRDRGNGYTF.